The next 17 T cell receptor beta chains were all read from a single sample in a study of cytomegalovirus exposure and HLA in healthy donors. The assay was immunoSEQ multiplex PCR, and TCRdb's table has in-frame clones only and misses some. The sample has about 160,000 clones, 84% seen once. The sample consisted of PBMCs. The receptors were gathered from a man aged 25 to 40 in good health and CMV-seropositive.

This clone came up a few times. The chain joins TRBV7-9 to TRBJ1-3; D perhaps matches TRBD1 (6 bases). The CDR3 extends over 16 amino acids. The V gene's germline CDR1 is SEHNR and CDR2 FQNEAQ (reference sequence). V was shortened by 2 bases and J by 4 bases, with 15 bases between the two germline ends. The CDR3 DNA is TGTGCCAGCAGCTTACCCCAGGGGCTAGAAGGAAACACCATATATTTT. Translated: CASSLPQGLEGNTIYF.

This rearrangement joins TRBV18 to TRBJ2-7, with TRBD2 as a possible D gene (6 bases). Germline V gene data show CDR1 as KGHSH and CDR2 as LQKENI. V was cut by 3 bases and J by 4 bases, with 10 bases left in between. There are 13 residues in the CDR3. The DNA for the CDR3 is TGTGCCAGCTCACCTAGCGGTGGGTACGAGCAGTACTTC. Protein sequence: CASSPSGGYEQYF. Full variable domain (remainder filled in from reference TRBV18 and TRBJ2-7): NAGVMQNPRHLVRRRGQEARLRCSPMKGHSHVYWYRQLPEEGLKFMVYLQKENIIDESGMPKERFSAEFPKEGPSILRIQQVVRGDSAAYFCASSPSGGYEQYFGPGTRLTVT.

This chain uses TRBV28 with TRBJ2-1; TRBD2 aligns across 7 bases. CDR3 size: 15 residues. V lost 6 bases to trimming and J lost 0 bases; unmatched junction nucleotides: 5. Germline assignment: CDR1 MDHEN and CDR2 SYDVKM. CDR3 protein: CASRESGVSYNEQFF. The CDR3 DNA reads TGTGCCAGCAGGGAGAGCGGGGTCTCCTACAATGAGCAGTTCTTC.

V is TRBV27 and J is TRBJ1-2, with a tentative D call TRBD1 (6 bases). Germline V lookup: CDR1 MNHEY, CDR2 SMNVEV (reference sequence). The ends were cut back, 5 bases at V and 4 bases at J, with 11 bases in the middle. The CDR3 length is 13 residues. For the CDR3, the DNA is TGTGCCAGCAGTGCTACAGGGTCCTATGGCTACACCTTC. Its protein product is CASSATGSYGYTF.

V and J are TRBV4-1 and TRBJ1-4, with D hard to call. CDR3 size: 16 residues. Trimming took off 4 bases at V and 3 bases at J, with 15 bases between the two ends. Germline V gene sequence: CDR1 MGHRA, CDR2 YSYEKL. The CDR3, as DNA: TGCGCCAGCAGCCTAAGAGCAGAGGGAGCTAATGAAAAACTGTTTTTT. Its protein product is CASSLRAEGANEKLFF.

The V and J genes are TRBV10-2 and TRBJ1-3, with TRBD1 identical over 7 bases. After removal of 6 bases from V and 2 bases from J, the junction contained 4 bases not matched to a gene. In germline, CDR1 is WSHSY, CDR2 SAAADI. This CDR3 is built from 14 residues. The CDR3 loop reads CASRTGEAGNTIYF. The CDR3 region has the DNA TGCGCCAGCAGAACAGGGGAGGCTGGAAACACCATATATTTT.

In the case of this clone: This sample also contains other DNA sequences that code for the same CDR3. The chain couples TRBV11-3 to TRBJ2-3; D is uncertain. V was shortened by 4 bases and J by 0 bases, with 2 bases between the two germline ends. CDR3 size: 12 residues. The V gene's germline CDR1 is SGHNT and CDR2 YENEEA. The CDR3 protein is CASSSSTDTQYF. For the CDR3, the DNA is TGTGCCAGCAGCTCTAGCACAGATACGCAGTATTTT.

The rearrangement uses TRBV5-1 and TRBJ2-1, with 7 bases that match TRBD2. The CDR3 loop spans 13 amino acids. The germline V gene encodes CDR1 SGHRS and CDR2 YFSETQ. V lost 4 bases, J lost 6 bases, and 4 bases stayed unmatched. The DNA for the CDR3 is TGCGCCAGCAGCCCGGGGGGACTCAATGAGCAGTTCTTC. Protein sequence: CASSPGGLNEQFF. Based on the CDR3 plus reference TRBV5-1 and TRBJ2-1, the full variable domain is KAGVTQTPRYLIKTRGQQVTLSCSPISGHRSVSWYQQTPGQGLQFLFEYFSETQRNKGNFPGRFSGRQFSNSRSEMNVSTLELGDSALYLCASSPGGLNEQFFGPGTRLTVL.

This chain joins TRBV28 and TRBJ1-5; 10 nucleotides agree with TRBD1. The germline gives CDR1 MDHEN, CDR2 SYDVKM. V shed 3 bases, J shed 4 bases, and the junction held 6 bases outside the gene matches. This CDR3 spans 16 amino acids. CDR3 DNA: TGTGCCAGCAGTTTCATGGGGACAGGGGTTAATCAGCCCCAGCATTTT. Translation gives CASSFMGTGVNQPQHF.

This rearrangement joins TRBV28 to TRBJ2-7, with 9 bases identical to TRBD2. The length of the CDR3 is 12 residues. The trim removed 9 bases at V and 4 bases at J, leaving 4 bases unmatched. Looked up from germline, CDR1 is MDHEN and CDR2 is SYDVKM. The CDR3 reads CASSGRAYEQYF. The CDR3 bases are TGTGCCAGTAGCGGGAGAGCATACGAGCAGTACTTC. The complete variable domain, with remaining parts taken from reference TRBV28 and TRBJ2-7, reads DVKVTQSSRYLVKRTGEKVFLECVQDMDHENMFWYRQDPGLGLRLIYFSYDVKMKEKGDIPEGYSVSREKKERFSLILESASTNQTSMYLCASSGRAYEQYFGPGTRLTVT.

The genes are TRBV4-3 and TRBJ1-3; 7 positions agree with TRBD1. Unmatched junction bases numbered 11, after V lost 4 bases and J lost 2 bases. The germline V gene has CDR1 LGHNA and CDR2 YSLEER. This CDR3 is built from 17 residues. The CDR3 region is CASSRSSSGGAGNTIYF. The CDR3 DNA sequence: TGCGCCAGCAGCCGGTCCTCTTCAGGGGGAGCTGGAAACACCATATATTTT.

The chain has TRBV5-4 and TRBJ2-1, with TRBD2 matching over 9 bases. Trimming at V came to 3 bases and at J to 2 bases, leaving 6 bases not matched to a gene. The CDR3 runs 16 residues. In germline, CDR1 is SGHNT, CDR2 YYREEE (reference sequence). The DNA of the CDR3 is TGTGCCAGCAGCTCCAGACTAGCGGATCCCTACAATGAGCAGTTCTTC. This codes for CASSSRLADPYNEQFF. Supplemented by reference TRBV5-4 and TRBJ2-1, the full variable domain reads ETGVTQSPTHLIKTRGQQVTLRCSSQSGHNTVSWYQQALGQGPQFIFQYYREEENGRGNFPPRFSGLQFPNYSSELNVNALELDDSALYLCASSSRLADPYNEQFFGPGTRLTVL.

The chain recombines TRBV7-9 with TRBJ2-7; 7 bases line up with TRBD1. The J segment lost 6 bases and the V segment lost 5 bases, leaving 10 bases of the junction unmatched. The CDR3 runs to 14 residues. Germline assignment: CDR1 SEHNR and CDR2 FQNEAQ (reference sequence). The CDR3 sequence is CASSLRQGRVEQYF. CDR3 nucleotides: TGTGCCAGCAGCCTCAGACAGGGACGGGTCGAGCAGTACTTC.

V gene TRBV10-1 combines with J gene TRBJ1-1, with 7 bases matching TRBD1. V lost 6 bases and J lost 2; bases outside the gene matches: 6. The CDR3 has 14 amino acids. Germline loops: CDR1 WNHNN, CDR2 SYGVQD (reference sequence). The CDR3 here is CASSAGTVNTEAFF. The DNA for the CDR3 is TGCGCCAGCAGCGCCGGGACAGTTAACACTGAAGCTTTCTTT.

The chain links TRBV6-1 to TRBJ2-7; D is possibly TRBD1 (7 bases). V lost 7 bases to trimming and J lost 3 bases, with 16 bases between them. Germline loops: CDR1 MNHNS, CDR2 SASEGT. There are 14 residues in the CDR3. The CDR3 nucleotides read TGTGCCAGCAACTCCCAGGGGGGTCTCTACGAGCAGTACTTC. Amino acid sequence: CASNSQGGLYEQYF.

V is TRBV10-1 and J is TRBJ2-7; TRBD1 matches 7 bases. J gave up 1 base and V 5 bases, and 8 bases lay outside the gene matches. CDR1 and CDR2 (germline): WNHNN, SYGVQD (reference sequence). This CDR3 contains 15 residues. The CDR3 protein is CASSQGTADSYEQYF. The DNA for the CDR3 is TGCGCCAGCAGTCAAGGGACAGCCGATTCCTACGAGCAGTACTTC.

The rearrangement uses TRBV6-6 and TRBJ2-3; 12 bases map to TRBD2. The germline V gene encodes CDR1 MNHNY and CDR2 SVGAGI (reference sequence). The CDR3 sequence is 16 residues long. Trimming cost V 7 bases and J 2 bases; bases outside gene matches: 7. The CDR3 region is CASTLTSGSTTDTQYF. In DNA form, the CDR3 reads TGTGCCAGCACCCTGACTAGCGGGAGTACCACAGATACGCAGTATTTT.